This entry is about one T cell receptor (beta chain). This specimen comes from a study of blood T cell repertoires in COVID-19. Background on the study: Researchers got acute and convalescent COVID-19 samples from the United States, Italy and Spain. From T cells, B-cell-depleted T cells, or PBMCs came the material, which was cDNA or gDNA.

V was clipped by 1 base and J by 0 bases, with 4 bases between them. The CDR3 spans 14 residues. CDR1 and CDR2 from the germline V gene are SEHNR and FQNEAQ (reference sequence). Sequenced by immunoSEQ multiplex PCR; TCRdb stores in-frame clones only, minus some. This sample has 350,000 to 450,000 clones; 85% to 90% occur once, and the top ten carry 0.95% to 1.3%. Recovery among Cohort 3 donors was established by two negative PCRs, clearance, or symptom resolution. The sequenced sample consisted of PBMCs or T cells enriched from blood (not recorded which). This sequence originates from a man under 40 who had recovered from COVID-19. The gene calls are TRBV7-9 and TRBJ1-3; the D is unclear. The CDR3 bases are TGTGCCAGCAGCTTAGATAACTCTGGAAACACCATATATTTT. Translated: CASSLDNSGNTIYF.